The next 21 T cell receptor beta chains were all read from a single sample in a study of CD8+CD57+ T cells in acquired aplastic anemia. Patients who underwent sequencing had shown CD8+CD57+ cell expansion by flow cytometry. Genomic DNA, serving as template, underwent TCR beta VDJ and CDR3 profiling. TCRdb redid the calling of the reads with MiXCR, one entry per CDR3 protein. The sample includes about 470,000 distinct CDR3 sequences, more than 25% of them seen just once. Sequencing input: sorted CD4+, CD8+, or CD8+CD57+ T cells (not recorded which) from PBMCs. The receptors here all came from a human donor with aplastic anemia.

This clonotype was picked up a small number of times. The chain uses TRBV7-9 and TRBJ2-1; a weak D match, TRBD2 (5 bases). The CDR3 sequence is 14 residues long. Germline CDR1 and CDR2: SEHNR and FQNEAQ (reference sequence). Trimming pared 5 bases from V and 5 bases from J, leaving 13 bases between. The CDR3: CASSRDLVDNEQFF. The CDR3 DNA reads TGTGCCAGCAGCCGGGATTTAGTAGACAATGAGCAGTTCTTC.

This clonotype was seen at least ten times. This rearrangement joins TRBV19 to TRBJ1-5; the D gene is possibly TRBD1 (5 bases). Germline lookup yields CDR1 LNHDA and CDR2 SQIVND (reference sequence). Trimming cost V 6 bases and J 10 bases, with 25 bases left between them. This CDR3 has 16 amino acids. CDR3 protein: CASSLTQDTTFSPQHF. For the CDR3, the DNA is TGTGCCAGTAGCCTGACACAGGACACGACGTTTAGTCCCCAGCATTTT.

The chain recombines TRBV2 with TRBJ2-7, with D tentatively TRBD1 (5 bases). CDR3 length: 13 amino acids. Looked up from germline, CDR1 is SNHLY and CDR2 is FYNNEI. V was trimmed by 4 bases and J by 9 bases, leaving 16 bases between them. The CDR3 is CASSGLGDIVQYV. The CDR3 DNA sequence: TGTGCCAGCAGTGGTCTAGGGGATATAGTGCAGTACGTC.

This clonotype turned up a few times. The CDR3 region has the DNA TGTGCCAGCAGCCAAGACCCCGTGACAGATACGCAGTATTTT. Translation: CASSQDPVTDTQYF. The rearrangement links TRBV3-1 to TRBJ2-3; D gene ambiguous. The CDR3 loop spans 14 amino acids. V was clipped by 0 bases and J by 3 bases, with 7 bases between them. CDR1 is LGHDT, CDR2 YNNKEL, per germline (reference sequence).

This clonotype was seen a handful of times. The gene calls are TRBV20-1 and TRBJ2-1; 12 nucleotides agree with TRBD2. J gave up 8 bases and V 1 base, and 6 bases lay outside the gene matches. This CDR3 region has 15 residues. The V gene's germline CDR1 is DFQATT and CDR2 SNEGSKA (reference sequence). The CDR3 DNA sequence: TGCAGTGCTAGAGGAACTAGCGGGGGGATTGATGAGCAGTTCTTC. It yields the protein CSARGTSGGIDEQFF.

A word on this clonotype: Given a much more abundant clone one base away, this may be a read error. Given the absence of the conserved phenylalanine or tryptophan at the CDR3 end, a read error is likely. The chain couples TRBV2 to TRBJ1-4; the match to TRBD1 covers 10 bases. V lost 6 bases to trimming and J lost 4 bases; unmatched junction nucleotides: 5. The V gene's germline CDR1 is SNHLY and CDR2 FYNNEI. This CDR3 is built from 15 residues. CDR3 sequence: CASRTGQGLNEKLFL. CDR3 nucleotides: TGTGCCAGCAGGACGGGACAGGGGCTTAATGAAAAACTGTTTCTT.

J is TRBJ1-6 and V is TRBV6-5; 7 positions agree with TRBD1. Trimming took 6 bases from V and 8 from J; bases not matched to a gene: 16. Germline-derived CDR1 and CDR2 are MNHEY and SVGAGI. The CDR3 consists of 17 residues. The CDR3 bases are TGTGCCAGCAGCTATCTCGGTCTGAGACAGGGTTATTCACCCCTCCACTTT. Translation gives CASSYLGLRQGYSPLHF.

The sample holds a few counts of this clonotype. This rearrangement joins TRBV9 to TRBJ2-1; 8 nucleotides align to TRBD2. The germline CDR1 and CDR2 sequences are SGDLS and YYNGEE. CDR3 length: 15 amino acids. The ends lost 1 base at V and 5 bases at J; junction bases unmatched: 5. The CDR3 loop is CASSVSGTSDNEQFF. The CDR3 DNA reads TGTGCCAGCAGCGTATCCGGGACTAGTGACAATGAGCAGTTCTTC. Full variable domain (missing parts from reference TRBV9 and TRBJ2-1): DSGVTQTPKHLITATGQRVTLRCSPRSGDLSVYWYQQSLDQGLQFLIQYYNGEERAKGNILERFSAQQFPDLHSELNLSSLELGDSALYFCASSVSGTSDNEQFFGPGTRLTVL.

This clonotype was picked up a small number of times. The CDR3 reads CSAPRQGLNTEAFF. CDR3 DNA: TGCAGTGCACCCCGACAGGGATTGAACACTGAAGCTTTCTTT. This chain uses TRBV20-1 with TRBJ1-1, with 7 bases matching TRBD1. The CDR3 covers 14 residues. In germline, CDR1 is DFQATT, CDR2 SNEGSKA (reference sequence). J gave up 0 bases and V 6 bases, and 7 bases lay outside the gene matches.

There are many counts of this clonotype. CDR3 loop: CASIRAAEAFF. CDR3 nucleotides: TGTGCCAGCATCAGGGCCGCTGAAGCTTTCTTT. The rearrangement joins TRBV2 to TRBJ1-1, with D tentatively TRBD1 (5 bases). Trimming cost V 7 bases and J 6 bases, with 9 bases left between them. Germline CDR1 reads SNHLY; CDR2 reads FYNNEI. The CDR3 loop spans 11 amino acids. The whole variable domain, filled in from reference TRBV2 and TRBJ1-1, reads EPEVTQTPSHQVTQMGQEVILRCVPISNHLYFYWYRQILGQKVEFLVSFYNNEISEKSEIFDDQFSVERPDGSNFTLKIRSTKLEDSAMYFCASIRAAEAFFGQGTRLTVV.

The CDR3 DNA sequence: TGTGCCAGCAGTGAATCCCGAAATGAGCAGTTCTTC. It translates to CASSESRNEQFF. The chain has TRBV6-1 and TRBJ2-1; D gene uncertain. Germline values: CDR1 MNHNS, CDR2 SASEGT. The CDR3 consists of 12 residues. The V and J ends lost 2 bases and 7 bases respectively, with 6 bases between them.

In regard to this clonotype: Just one base apart from a much larger clone, this may be a read error. V gene TRBV14 combines with J gene TRBJ2-7, with D unclear. In germline, CDR1 is SGHDN, CDR2 FVKESK. Trimming cost V 4 bases and J 3 bases, with 13 bases left between them. The CDR3 is 14 residues long. The CDR3 region has the DNA TGTGCCAGCAGCCGGAGAGGTCACCTCTACGAGCAGTACTTC. Its protein is CASSRRGHLYEQYF.

V and J are TRBV19 and TRBJ1-4, with a possible D match to TRBD1 (6 bases). In germline, CDR1 is LNHDA, CDR2 SQIVND (reference sequence). The V gene lost 7 bases and the J gene lost 5 bases, with 14 bases spanning the gap. The CDR3 totals 14 residues. The CDR3 region has the DNA TGTGCCAGTAAGAAGGGCAGGGGCAATGAAAAACTGTTTTTT. It encodes CASKKGRGNEKLFF.

Points on this clonotype: A much larger clone differs from this one at a single base, so this may be a read error. The genes are TRBV7-2 and TRBJ2-7; no definite D call. This CDR3 contains 12 residues. CDR1 is SGHTA and CDR2 is FQGNSA in the germline V gene. CDR3 region: CASSLVIYGQYF. DNA of the CDR3: TGTGCCAGCAGCTTAGTCATTTACGGGCAGTACTTC.

This chain connects TRBV2 to TRBJ2-3; the match to TRBD1 covers 7 bases. Unmatched junction bases numbered 5, after V lost 5 bases and J lost 0 bases. CDR1 and CDR2 (germline): SNHLY, FYNNEI. This CDR3 spans 15 amino acids. The CDR3 region has the DNA TGTGCCAGCAGTAGTCGACAGGGAAGCACAGATACGCAGTATTTT. Protein product: CASSSRQGSTDTQYF.

J is TRBJ2-2 and V is TRBV14, with unresolved D. CDR1 and CDR2 (germline): SGHDN, FVKESK. This CDR3 spans 12 amino acids. Trimming cost V 1 base and J 7 bases, with 4 bases left between them. For the CDR3, the DNA is TGTGCCAGCAGCCAAGCGGTCGGGGAGCTGTTTTTT. Residues: CASSQAVGELFF.

As for this clonotype: This could be a read error, since a much larger clone is one nucleotide away. The gene calls are TRBV20-1 and TRBJ1-2; D gene unclear. This CDR3 comprises 10 residues. Germline assignment: CDR1 DFQATT and CDR2 SNEGSKA (reference sequence). The DNA for the CDR3 is TGCAGTGCAGGGTTTGTTGGCTGCACCTTC. Translation gives CSAGFVGCTF.

This clonotype was detected ten times or more. The chain is built from TRBV19 and TRBJ2-1, with 8 nucleotides matching TRBD2. Germline V gives CDR1 LNHDA, CDR2 SQIVND (reference sequence). Losses at the gene ends were 4 bases for V and 2 bases for J; bases not matched to a gene: 13. The CDR3 totals 18 residues. In DNA form, the CDR3 reads TGTGCCAGTAGTAGCCACTGGGGTCGCGGGGGGCCCTACAATGAGCAGTTCTTC. This sequence encodes CASSSHWGRGGPYNEQFF.

Points on this clonotype: Germline is not matched at one junction end, which may reflect a read error. CDR3 coding DNA: TGCAGCGTTGTCTGGACAGATAATGAAGAACTGTTTTTT. The encoded protein is CSVVWTDNEELFF. This sequence joins TRBV29-1 and TRBJ1-4; tentative D call: TRBD1 (6 bases). Germline V gene data show CDR1 as SQVTM and CDR2 as ANQGSEA. The CDR3 loop spans 13 amino acids.

This clonotype was observed a few times. V gene TRBV11-1 combines with J gene TRBJ2-1; TRBD2 might be the D (5 bases). The CDR3 runs to 14 residues. Trimming removed 2 bases at V and 7 bases at J, with 12 bases between. Germline lookup yields CDR1 SGHAT and CDR2 FQDESV (reference sequence). CDR3 DNA sequence: TGTGCCAGCAGCTTACGGCTAGCCCCTAATGAGCAGTTCTTC. This gives the protein CASSLRLAPNEQFF. Full variable domain (rest looked up from reference TRBV11-1 and TRBJ2-1): EAEVAQSPRYKITEKSQAVAFWCDPISGHATLYWYRQILGQGPELLVQFQDESVVDDSQLPKDRFSAERLKGVDSTLKIQPAELGDSAMYLCASSLRLAPNEQFFGPGTRLTVL.

A few counts support this clonotype. The chain carries TRBV12-3 or TRBV12-4 and TRBJ2-6, with 11 bases lining up with TRBD1. CDR3 length: 16 amino acids. With V trimmed by 8 bases and J by 1 base, 4 bases remained unmatched. The CDR3, as DNA: TGTGCCAGCCGAGGGACAGGGGGTTCTGGGGCCAACGTCCTGACTTTC. It is translated as CASRGTGGSGANVLTF.